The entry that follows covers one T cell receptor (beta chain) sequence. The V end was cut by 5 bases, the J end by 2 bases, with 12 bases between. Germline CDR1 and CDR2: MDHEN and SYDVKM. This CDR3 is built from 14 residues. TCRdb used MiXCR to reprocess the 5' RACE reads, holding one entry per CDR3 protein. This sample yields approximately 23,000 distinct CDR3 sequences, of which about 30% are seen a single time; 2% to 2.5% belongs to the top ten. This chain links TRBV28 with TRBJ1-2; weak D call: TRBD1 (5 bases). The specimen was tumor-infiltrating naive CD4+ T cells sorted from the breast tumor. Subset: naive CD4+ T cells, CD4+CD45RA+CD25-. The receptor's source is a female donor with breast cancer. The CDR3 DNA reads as TGTGCCAGCAGTCCCGCCCGGGGGAACTATGGCTACACCTTC. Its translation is CASSPARGNYGYTF.